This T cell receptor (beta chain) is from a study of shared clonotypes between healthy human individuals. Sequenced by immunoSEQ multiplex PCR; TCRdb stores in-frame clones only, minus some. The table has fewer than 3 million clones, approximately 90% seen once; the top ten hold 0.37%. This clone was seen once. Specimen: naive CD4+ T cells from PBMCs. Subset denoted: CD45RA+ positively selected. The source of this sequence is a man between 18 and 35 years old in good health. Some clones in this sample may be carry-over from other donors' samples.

The CDR3 DNA reads as TGTGCCAGCAGCGTAGTGGGTGAAAAACTGTTTTTT. The encoded protein is CASSVVGEKLFF. The J gene is TRBJ1-4, the V gene TRBV9, with D unclear. V was trimmed by 0 bases and J by 7 bases, leaving 4 bases between them. The length of the CDR3 is 12 residues. Germline V gives CDR1 SGDLS, CDR2 YYNGEE.